A selection of T cell receptor beta chains follows, all from one sample in a study of blood T cell repertoires in COVID-19. Assay: immunoSEQ multiplex PCR; the TCRdb copy retains only in-frame clones and omits some. The repertoire holds around 310,000 clones, about 90% seen once, with under 1.1% in the top ten. Input material: peripheral blood. Receptor source: a woman in her forties with COVID-19, enrolled during active disease. Both conserved end residues are part of each CDR3. The D gene is left open where the match is weak. Some rows mark clone size as missing; the rest say once, few, many or name a class of expanded clone.

V gene	D gene	clone size	J gene	CDR3 DNA	CDR3 protein
TRBV28	NA	NA	TRBJ2-1	TGTGCCAGTAGGAACAGGGCGAGCTTCTACAATGAGCAGTTCTTC	CASRNRASFYNEQFF
TRBV7-2	NA	NA	TRBJ2-1	TGTGCCAGCAGCCCCCTCGCGGGCTCCTACAATGAGCAGTTCTTC	CASSPLAGSYNEQFF
TRBV7-8	NA	NA	TRBJ1-4	TGTGCCAGCAGCTTAGCGCAGGGGCTGGGGGATGAAAAACTGTTTTTT	CASSLAQGLGDEKLFF
TRBV6-5	NA	NA	TRBJ2-7	TGTGCCAGCAGTTACGGGCCACAGGGTCAATCCTACGAGCAGTACTTC	CASSYGPQGQSYEQYF
TRBV2	TRBD1	NA	TRBJ2-7	TGTGCCAGCAGTGACTTGGGACAGATATTCTCCTACGAGCAGTACTTC	CASSDLGQIFSYEQYF
TRBV6-2/TRBV6-3	NA	NA	TRBJ1-5	TGTGCCAGCAGTTATCTCGGGCAGGGGACTATCAATCAGCCCCAGCATTTT	CASSYLGQGTINQPQHF
TRBV5-1	TRBD2	NA	TRBJ2-5	TGCGCCAGCAGCTCTCGACTAGCGGCTCAAGAGACCCAGTACTTC	CASSSRLAAQETQYF
TRBV28	NA	NA	TRBJ1-2	TGTGCCAGCAGTTTCACTCACCGGGACTCCAAGAATGGCTACACCTTC	CASSFTHRDSKNGYTF
TRBV7-2	NA	few	TRBJ1-6	TGTGCCAGCAGCTTATTAGGGGTGGCTAATTCACCCCTCCACTTT	CASSLLGVANSPLHF
TRBV18	NA	NA	TRBJ2-1	TGTGCCAGCTCACCAATTGTATCCAGGGGCGATGAGCAGTTCTTC	CASSPIVSRGDEQFF
TRBV27	NA	once	TRBJ1-2	TGTGCCAGCAGTTTGAGGGCCGCAACCTATGGCTACACCTTC	CASSLRAATYGYTF
TRBV27	NA	NA	TRBJ2-1	TGTGCCAGCAGTTTGGGACAAACTCGCTTTGAGCAGTTCTTC	CASSLGQTRFEQFF
TRBV5-1	TRBD2	NA	TRBJ2-4	TGCGCCAGCAGCTTGGCCAGTCGCGGGGGACGGGGAAACATTCAGTACTTC	CASSLASRGGRGNIQYF
TRBV6-2/TRBV6-3	NA	NA	TRBJ1-2	TGTGCCAGCAGTTACTCGCAGTATGGCTACACCTTC	CASSYSQYGYTF
TRBV24-1	TRBD1	NA	TRBJ2-7	TGTGCCACCAGTGATTCCGGGACAGGGAACGGTTGGTCCTACGAGCAGTACTTC	CATSDSGTGNGWSYEQYF
TRBV29-1	TRBD1	NA	TRBJ1-1	TGCAGCGTTGGGACAGGGACTCTAACTGAAGCTTTCTTT	CSVGTGTLTEAFF
TRBV7-6	NA	NA	TRBJ2-7	TGTGCCAGCAGCCCGACTCCCCAGATAACCTACGAGCAGTACTTC	CASSPTPQITYEQYF
TRBV21-1	NA	many	TRBJ2-7	TGTGCCAGCAGCAAAACTAGCGGGGCCTACGAGCAGTACTTC	CASSKTSGAYEQYF
TRBV6-5	NA	NA	TRBJ1-1	TGTGCCAGCAGTTACTCGCGCCTCCCTAGCACTGAAGCTTTCTTT	CASSYSRLPSTEAFF
TRBV27	TRBD2	NA	TRBJ2-7	TGTGCCAGCAGCAGCACCCTTCTAGCGGGAGGGTACGAGCAGTACTTC	CASSSTLLAGGYEQYF
TRBV5-4	NA	NA	TRBJ2-7	TGTGCCAGCAGCCCTGGGGGCAGGGTTCACTACGAGCAGTACTTC	CASSPGGRVHYEQYF
TRBV28	TRBD1	NA	TRBJ1-4	TGTGCCAGCAGTCATACAGGGGAGACTAATGAAAAACTGTTTTTT	CASSHTGETNEKLFF
TRBV7-9	NA	NA	TRBJ2-5	TGTGCCGGAGTGACTGATGGAGAGACCCAGTACTTC	CAGVTDGETQYF
TRBV5-8	NA	NA	TRBJ1-5	TGTGCCAGCAGCTTGGCCCGGGGGGCGGGTCAGCCCCAGCATTTT	CASSLARGAGQPQHF
TRBV12-3/TRBV12-4	NA	once	TRBJ1-2	TGTGCCAGCAGTCCCTCGACAGTCTATGGCTACACCTTC	CASSPSTVYGYTF
TRBV19	TRBD1	NA	TRBJ1-6	TGTGCCAGTAGTTTGACAGGGGGAGACTCACCCCTCCACTTT	CASSLTGGDSPLHF
TRBV14	NA	NA	TRBJ2-1	TGTGCCAGCAGCCATGGCGCCAGGGATGAGCAGTTCTTC	CASSHGARDEQFF
TRBV29-1	TRBD1	NA	TRBJ1-1	TGCAGCGTAGACGACAGGGTCGAAGCTTTCTTT	CSVDDRVEAFF
TRBV7-3	TRBD1	NA	TRBJ1-1	TGTGCCAGCAGCTTACGGGGCGACAGGGGGTGGGTCGACACTGAAGCTTTCTTT	CASSLRGDRGWVDTEAFF
TRBV18	TRBD1	NA	TRBJ1-3	TGTGCCAGCTCTCCTAGCCAGCAGGGAACAGGGGCCGGAAACACCATATATTTT	CASSPSQQGTGAGNTIYF
TRBV28	NA	NA	TRBJ1-5	TGTGCCAGCAGTTCCACCCCGAGGTCCCAGCCCCAGCATTTT	CASSSTPRSQPQHF
TRBV30	NA	NA	TRBJ1-3	TGTGCCTGGAGTCTTGCTGGAAACACCATATATTTT	CAWSLAGNTIYF
TRBV5-1	NA	NA	TRBJ1-4	TGCGCCAGCAGCCCAGGACTTACAACTAATGAAAAACTGTTTTTT	CASSPGLTTNEKLFF
TRBV5-6	TRBD2	NA	TRBJ2-1	TGTGCCGGCAGTCTAGCGGGAGTGTATGAGCAGTTCTTC	CAGSLAGVYEQFF
TRBV7-2	NA	NA	TRBJ1-6	TGTGCCAGCAGCGTTGCTTCCAGGAAATCTAATTCACCCCTCCACTTT	CASSVASRKSNSPLHF
TRBV5-6	TRBD1	NA	TRBJ1-2	TGTGCCAGCAGCTTGTACAGGGGCAGCTATGGCTACACCTTC	CASSLYRGSYGYTF
TRBV28	TRBD1	NA	TRBJ1-3	TGTGCCAGCAGTTTAGTCACAGGGGGCGGTGGAAACACCATATATTTT	CASSLVTGGGGNTIYF
TRBV6-2/TRBV6-3	TRBD2	NA	TRBJ2-1	TGTGCCAGCAGTTACGAGGCGGGAGCCTACAATGAGCAGTTCTTC	CASSYEAGAYNEQFF
TRBV5-1	NA	NA	TRBJ1-4	TGCGCCAGCAGCGTGGTCGGGCGGGCAACTAATGAAAAACTGTTTTTT	CASSVVGRATNEKLFF
TRBV19	TRBD1	NA	TRBJ1-3	TGTGCCAGTAGTTCCGACAGGGTATCTGGAAACACCATATATTTT	CASSSDRVSGNTIYF
TRBV6-2/TRBV6-3	NA	NA	TRBJ2-2	TGTGCCAGCAGTTCCCAGGGCATGGGGGAGCTGTTTTTT	CASSSQGMGELFF
TRBV6-5	NA	NA	TRBJ2-1	TGTGCCAGCAAGTTGACTACGGTCTACAATGAGCAGTTCTTC	CASKLTTVYNEQFF
TRBV4-1	TRBD2	few	TRBJ2-7	TGCGCCAGCAGCCATCCTAGCGGGCGTGTAGACGAGCAGTACTTC	CASSHPSGRVDEQYF
TRBV6-2/TRBV6-3	NA	NA	TRBJ2-5	TGTGCCAGCAGTTACGCTAGCGAGACCCAGTACTTC	CASSYASETQYF
TRBV3-1/TRBV3-2	NA	NA	TRBJ1-1	TGTGCCAGCAGCCAAGGGGCAAGGACTGAAGCTTTCTTT	CASSQGARTEAFF
TRBV7-8	NA	NA	TRBJ1-5	TGTGCCAGCGCCCGAGACTCTAATCAGCCCCAGCATTTT	CASARDSNQPQHF
TRBV3-1/TRBV3-2	NA	NA	TRBJ1-6	TGTGCCAGCAGCCTCCCCTCGGGTAATTCACCCCTCCACTTT	CASSLPSGNSPLHF
TRBV7-2	NA	NA	TRBJ2-3	TGTGCCAGCAGCTTTGGGGGGGCCGGGCAGGATACGCAGTATTTT	CASSFGGAGQDTQYF
TRBV6-1	NA	NA	TRBJ2-3	TGTGCCAGCAGTGACAGGGAAGGGACAGATACGCAGTATTTT	CASSDREGTDTQYF
TRBV7-2	TRBD2	once	TRBJ2-7	TGTGCCAGCACCCAAACCGGGACTAGCTCCTACGAGCAGTACTTC	CASTQTGTSSYEQYF
TRBV7-9	NA	few	TRBJ1-2	TGTGCCAGCAGCTTAGCGCTAGTTAACTATGGCTACACCTTC	CASSLALVNYGYTF
TRBV27	NA	NA	TRBJ1-2	TGTGCCAGCGGATATGCGACTCAGGGTGAGGGCTACACCTTC	CASGYATQGEGYTF
TRBV28	NA	once	TRBJ2-4	TGTGCCAGCAGTTTTAACAATGCTAAAAACATTCAGTACTTC	CASSFNNAKNIQYF
TRBV2	TRBD1	NA	TRBJ1-3	TGTGCCTCACGCTCGGGGACAGCAGGAAACACCATATATTTT	CASRSGTAGNTIYF